This T cell receptor (beta chain) was identified during a study of human T cells and chemical hapten exposure (dated by TCRdb to the early 2020s). For the wider study: For sensitization, 2% DPC in acetone was applied to a roughly 2 cm by roughly 2 cm area of upper inner arm skin. Throughout the approximately 25-week study period, patients were also given weekly therapeutic DPC doses on the scalp. Patch testing was performed on the upper back with Finn chambers containing 0.01% DPC, and the patch tests were scored after 6 days according to International Contact Dermatitis Research Group standards. Most of the patients in the cohort were female, and the cohort covered alopecia areata with under or over 50% scalp involvement, alopecia totalis and alopecia universalis. Libraries were pooled for sequencing, and per-sample TCR yields varied mainly because of small differences in library volumes within the pool. This study followed changes in the peripheral blood TCR repertoire in vivo during primary and secondary sensitization of alopecia patients to the hapten diphenylcyclopropenone (DPC). Blood was sampled from patients pre-sensitization (week 0) and at 2, 6 and about 24 weeks after DPC sensitization. About 29 alopecia patients gave blood for TCR sequencing at one to four time points (pre-sensitization, 2, 6 and 24 weeks). What the work shows at the level of the full study, not this receptor alone: Patch test score correlated positively with the number of PT1 expanded TCRs, reaching significance at thresholds 8, 16 and 32 but not at 4. After repeated subsampling, the strength of the expansion versus patch-test correlation and the threshold at which it became significant changed. No change with DPC sensitization was found in the number of TCRs above 1 in 1000 frequency, and no evidence of global repertoire structure alterations was found. All patients had alopecia, a presumed autoimmune disease, so their immune response might differ from that of healthy individuals. Significantly more large CDR3 similarity clusters were formed by expanded TCRs than by pre-sensitization or healthy control sets, consistent with antigen-driven responses.

Library preparation used RACE. Instrument used: NextSeq 500. During library preparation, unique molecular identifiers were attached to individual cDNA molecules so that TCRs could be counted in a quantitative, reproducible way. From each blood RNA sample, both TCR alpha and TCR beta chains were sequenced. Concerning the study's data processing: Samples had a median of around 92,000 TCRs, with a range from about 23,224 to 750,000. V, J and CDR3 annotation of the TCR reads was performed with the Decombinator software suite. Every sample was subsampled to the same number of TCRs (28,000) for the PS versus PT1 abundance plots. Expanded TCRs were defined as absent before sensitization and observed at least eight times at the 2-week time point. TCRdb itself trimmed the public reads at Q25 with fastp, ran MiXCR and retained productive beta chains. CDR3 protein sequences are deduplicated, and each keeps its most common genes and DNA. The V and J calls were determined by TCRdb, not by the authors. For this sample there are about 140,000 distinct CDR3 sequences; 10% to 15% appear just once. The ten largest clonotypes hold 1.3% to 1.5% of the sample.

Here V drops 2 bases and J drops 5 bases, and the junction holds 13 bases not matched to any gene. Including the terminal cysteine and phenylalanine, the CDR3 comprises 18 residues. Just CDR3 DNA is preserved here, 54 bases in frame from base 1. CDR1 and CDR2 were assigned from the germline V gene as SNHLY and FYNNEI. The meaning of the sample's time point label: patch test 2, 6 weeks after DPC sensitization. The label giving this sample's treatment or condition can be read as: therapeutic diphenylcyclopropenone sensitization with weekly scalp DPC. At each patch-test visit, blood was drawn before the patch test was applied. To be eligible, patients had to be aged 18 to 70, diagnosed with alopecia and judged suitable for DPC therapy, while pregnant patients were excluded. Unfractionated whole blood was collected in Tempus Blood RNA tubes, and total RNA was extracted from that blood. A word on this clonotype: Its antigen target is currently unknown. Base qualities are not recorded, but no much larger clone differs from it by a single base.

In this chain, TRBV2 is recombined with TRBJ1-5; 9 bases in between match TRBD1. This sequence originates from a woman aged 45-59 years with alopecia areata. Some clones in this sample may be carry-over from other donors' samples. Material: whole blood, obtained in connection with sensitization to the hapten diphenylcyclopropenone (DPC). At the DNA level, the sequence is TGTGCCAGCAGTGAATTCATCAAGGACAGGGGTTCGGATCAGCCCCAGCATTTT. This is translated as CASSEFIKDRGSDQPQHF.